The source of this T cell receptor (beta chain) is a study of regulatory T cells in long-lasting Graves disease. Building the TCR beta libraries relied on iRepertoire HTBI primers, and CDR3 regions underwent Arm-PCR. In the study's own analysis: Identified segments across samples numbered 55 to 70 TRBV and approximately 14 TRBJ. One entry per CDR3 protein results from TCRdb running MiXCR on the multiplex PCR reads. The V and J calls, along with clone size, are taken from TCRdb and not from the paper's own processing. The sample lists 530,000 or so distinct CDR3 sequences; about 16% were seen once. Time point of the sample: newly diagnosed GD, antithyroid drugs for less than 3 months. The TCR library was made from RNA extracted from PBMCs. Remarks on this clonotype: A read error is the likely source, as a far larger clone sits one nucleotide away.

The CDR3 has 15 residues. Trimming took off 5 bases at V and 7 bases at J, with 21 bases between the two ends. Germline V CDR1 and CDR2: SGHVS, FNYEAQ. Another study also made use of these data, one on T cells in Graves' hyperthyroidism and ophthalmopathy. That paper notes: Uncontrolled infection, other autoimmune disease, pregnancy or lactation led to exclusion. Initially, a first-round RT-PCR of the TCR CDR3 employed the HTBI primer set.

Sequencing was performed on peripheral blood mononuclear cells (PBMCs), taken at new diagnosis, from a patient treated with antithyroid drugs. This clonotype originated in a man aged 18 to 29 with Graves disease. The chain is built from TRBV7-6 and TRBJ2-7, with D tentatively TRBD2 (6 bases). CDR3: CASSLGGSGYNEQYF. In nucleotides, the CDR3 is TGTGCCAGCAGCCTCGGAGGGTCCGGATACAATGAGCAGTACTTC. The complete variable domain, with remaining parts taken from reference TRBV7-6 and TRBJ2-7, reads GAGVSQSPRYKVTKRGQDVALRCDPISGHVSLYWYRQALGQGPEFLTYFNYEAQQDKSGLPNDRFSAERPEGSISTLTIQRTEQRDSAMYRCASSLGGSGYNEQYFGPGTRLTVT.